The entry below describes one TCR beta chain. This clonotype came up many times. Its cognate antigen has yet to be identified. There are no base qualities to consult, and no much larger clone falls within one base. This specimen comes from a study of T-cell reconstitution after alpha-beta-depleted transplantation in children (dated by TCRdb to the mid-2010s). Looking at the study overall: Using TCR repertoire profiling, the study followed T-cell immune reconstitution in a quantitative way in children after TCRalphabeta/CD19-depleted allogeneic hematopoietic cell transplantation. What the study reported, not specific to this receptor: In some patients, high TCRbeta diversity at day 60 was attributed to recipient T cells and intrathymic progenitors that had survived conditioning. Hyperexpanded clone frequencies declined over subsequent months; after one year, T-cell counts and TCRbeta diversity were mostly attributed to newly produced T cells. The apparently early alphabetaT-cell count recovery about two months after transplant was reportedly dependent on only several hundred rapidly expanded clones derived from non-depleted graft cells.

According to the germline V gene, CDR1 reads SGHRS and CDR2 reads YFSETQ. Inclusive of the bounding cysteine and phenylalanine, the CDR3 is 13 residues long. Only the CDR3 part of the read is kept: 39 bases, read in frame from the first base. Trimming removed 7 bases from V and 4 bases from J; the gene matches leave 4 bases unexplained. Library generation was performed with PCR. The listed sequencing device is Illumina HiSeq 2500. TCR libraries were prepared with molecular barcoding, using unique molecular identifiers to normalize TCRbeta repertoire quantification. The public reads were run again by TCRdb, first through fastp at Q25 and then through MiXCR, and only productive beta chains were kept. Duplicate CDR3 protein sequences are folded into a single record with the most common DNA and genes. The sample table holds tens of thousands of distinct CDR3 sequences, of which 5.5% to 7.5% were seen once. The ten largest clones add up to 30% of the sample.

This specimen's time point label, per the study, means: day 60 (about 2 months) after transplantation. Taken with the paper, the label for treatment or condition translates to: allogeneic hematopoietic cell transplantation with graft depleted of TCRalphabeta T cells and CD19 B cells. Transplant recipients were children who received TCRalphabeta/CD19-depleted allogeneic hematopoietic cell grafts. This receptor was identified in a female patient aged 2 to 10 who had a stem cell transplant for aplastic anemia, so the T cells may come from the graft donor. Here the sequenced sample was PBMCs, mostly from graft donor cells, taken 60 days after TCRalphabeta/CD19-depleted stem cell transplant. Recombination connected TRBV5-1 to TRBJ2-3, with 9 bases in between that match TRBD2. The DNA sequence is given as TGCGCCAGCGGAGCGGGGGGCCCAGATACGCAGTATTTT. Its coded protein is CASGAGGPDTQYF. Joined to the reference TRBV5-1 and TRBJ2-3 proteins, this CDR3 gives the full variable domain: KAGVTQTPRYLIKTRGQQVTLSCSPISGHRSVSWYQQTPGQGLQFLFEYFSETQRNKGNFPGRFSGRQFSNSRSEMNVSTLELGDSALYLCASGAGGPDTQYFGPGTRLTVL.